This T cell receptor beta chain emerged from a study of T cell responses to AZD1222 COVID-19 vaccine (TCRdb year 2021). Notes on the research overall: AZD1222 recipients whose second dose came at about 4 weeks and those whose second dose came at about 12 weeks were combined into one group, since spike-specific TCR depth and breadth did not differ between the two schedules. Trial participants were enrolled into age subgroups of 18-55, 56-69 and 70-plus years, which contained around 150, 28 and 57 TCR-sequenced participants, respectively. TCR sequencing covered about 230 trial participants: 207 given two doses of AZD1222 and approximately 26 given two doses of MenACWY control vaccine. What the study reported, not specific to this receptor: Nearly half of unique spike-specific TCRs reportedly recognized epitopes outside regions mutated in the B.1.351 and B.1.1.7 variants. Because no day 14 peak-response samples were available, the repertoires could be characterized only after the peak T cell response. Participants were mostly white British and included more females than males, and it was suggested by the authors that clonal diversity may have been underestimated. After two AZD1222 doses, both the breadth and the depth of spike-specific TCRs were significantly higher than at day 0 and than in MenACWY recipients. Conclusions about previously exposed vaccinees are limited, since just five or six AZD1222 recipients were seropositive for SARS-CoV-2 at baseline. CD4 TCRs associated with the vaccine covered the entire spike protein, and the dominant responses were in regions 160-218 and 743-854. In the small 56-69-year group, the increase in depth fell short of significance, most likely because of low power.

The CDR3 regions of human TCRbeta chains were analyzed by immunosequencing. Per the source publication's procedure: Repertoire TCRs were matched against a reference library of SARS-CoV-2-specific TCRs generated with the MIRA antigen-specificity platform. Breadth was defined as the fraction of unique TCRs that were SARS-CoV-2-associated, and depth was defined as the fraction of total T cells that were SARS-CoV-2-associated. Using the MIRA data, each spike-specific TCR was mapped to the spike region that the TCR reacts to and placed in a CD4 or CD8 class. Log10-transformed breadth and depth values were compared by one-way ANOVA with Sidak's multiple comparisons tests. TCRdb mirrors the immuneACCESS table, restricted to in-frame sequences. Some clones are absent from its copies; in checked studies, under half trace to an unresolved V gene, and the reason for the others is unknown. That table is the source of V, J and clone size, and D and trimming were worked out from the DNA. The sample includes more than 250,000 clones, with just over 90% observed a single time. The top ten clones comprise around 0.6% of the sample.

The sample's time point label, in plain terms: baseline before first vaccination. Vaccinee samples came from UK trials COV001 and COV002, including a single-blind randomized controlled phase 2/3 trial of AZD1222 (ChAdOx1 nCoV-19) in healthy adults. For TCRbeta chain sequencing, PBMC samples were collected from trial participants at day 0 and at day 28 after the second dose. The junction shows trimming of 8 bases on V and 4 bases on J, plus 14 bases between the germline ends. The CDR3 spans 13 residues, from the cysteine through the phenylalanine. Left in the record is the CDR3 DNA by itself, 39 bases read in frame from the first base. Based on the germline V gene (reference sequence), the CDR1 and CDR2 sequences are SEHNR and FQNEAQ. Regarding this clone: Its specific antigen is unknown. One base away there is no much larger clone; base qualities are not given.

This specimen was peripheral blood, taken on day 0 of AZD1222 vaccination. This receptor was identified in an adult in good health. The chain is assembled from TRBV7-9 and TRBJ1-1; the best D guess is TRBD1, with 5 bases matching. The CDR3 amino acid sequence is: CASGGRQGTEAFF. The DNA reads TGTGCCAGCGGGGGACGGCAGGGCACTGAAGCTTTCTTT.